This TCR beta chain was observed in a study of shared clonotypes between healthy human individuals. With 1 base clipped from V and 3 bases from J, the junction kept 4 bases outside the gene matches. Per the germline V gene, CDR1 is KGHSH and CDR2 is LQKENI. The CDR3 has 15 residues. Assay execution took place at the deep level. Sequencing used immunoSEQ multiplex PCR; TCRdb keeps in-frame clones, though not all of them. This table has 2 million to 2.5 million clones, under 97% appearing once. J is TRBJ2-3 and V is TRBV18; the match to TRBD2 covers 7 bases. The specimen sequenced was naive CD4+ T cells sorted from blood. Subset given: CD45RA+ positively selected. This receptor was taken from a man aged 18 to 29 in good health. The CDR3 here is CASSPQRLATDTQYF. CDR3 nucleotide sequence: TGTGCCAGCTCACCACAAAGACTAGCAACAGATACGCAGTATTTT.